This T cell receptor (beta chain) was captured by sequencing in a study of cytomegalovirus exposure and HLA in healthy donors. The study, taken as a whole, reports: In a later analysis, TCR beta V- and J-gene trimming showed a link to a missense DCLRE1C variant. Most CMV-associated TCR beta chains were later found to appear HLA-restricted. The authors later found TCR association rates varying by HLA locus, with DRB1 most and HLA-C fewest. Later work associated roughly 15,000 TCR beta sequences with HLA alleles at 0.05 false discovery rate.

The PCR made use of 60 Vbeta and 13 Jbeta primers. Sequencing used immunoSEQ multiplex PCR; TCRdb keeps in-frame clones, though not all of them. The data contain fewer than 250,000 clones, 70% to 80% of them singletons. Trimming took 5 bases from V and 9 from J; bases not matched to a gene: 7. Germline CDR1 is MNHEY and CDR2 is SMNVEV (reference sequence). The CDR3 is 15 amino acids. As concerns this clone: The antigen is not known.

The receptor was isolated from a woman under 40 in good health and CMV-seronegative. The chain carries TRBV27 and TRBJ2-1, with 13 bases identical to TRBD2. Sequencing was performed on PBMCs. The CDR3 DNA sequence: TGTGCCAGCAGTCCTTGGACTAGCGGGAGAGGTGAGCAGTTCTTC. Amino acids: CASSPWTSGRGEQFF.